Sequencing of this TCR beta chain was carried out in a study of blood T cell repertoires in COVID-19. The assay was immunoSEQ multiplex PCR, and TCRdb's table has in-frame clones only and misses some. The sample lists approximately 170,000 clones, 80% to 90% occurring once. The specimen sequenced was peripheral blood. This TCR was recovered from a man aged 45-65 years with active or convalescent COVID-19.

For the CDR3, the DNA is TGTGCCAGCAGTTTGGGGCTGGGGACAAACCAAGAGACCCAGTACTTC. It is translated as CASSLGLGTNQETQYF. This chain links TRBV7-7 with TRBJ2-5, with D perhaps matching TRBD1 (6 bases). Germline V gene lookup returns CDR1 SSHAT and CDR2 FNYEAQ (reference sequence). Trimming removed 6 bases at V and 0 bases at J, with 17 bases between. The CDR3 loop spans 16 amino acids.